The next 6 T cell receptor beta chains were all read from a single sample in a study of blood T cell repertoires in COVID-19. Sequencing used immunoSEQ multiplex PCR; TCRdb keeps in-frame clones, though not all of them. The repertoire consists of about 380,000 clones, with 85% occurring once and the leading ten covering approximately 3.6%. Sequencing input: peripheral blood. The origin of the receptors is a woman younger than 35 with acute or convalescent COVID-19.

The rearrangement uses TRBV28 and TRBJ1-4, with a weak D call TRBD1 (5 bases). The CDR3 is 15 residues long. V shed 5 bases and J shed 8 bases, with 18 bases lying between them. Germline V gives CDR1 MDHEN, CDR2 SYDVKM. CDR3 nucleotide sequence: TGTGCCAGCAGTCCCCTAACTCGACGGGGGGAAAAACTGTTTTTT. Its translation is CASSPLTRRGEKLFF. Filled out from reference TRBV28 and TRBJ1-4, the complete variable domain reads DVKVTQSSRYLVKRTGEKVFLECVQDMDHENMFWYRQDPGLGLRLIYFSYDVKMKEKGDIPEGYSVSREKKERFSLILESASTNQTSMYLCASSPLTRRGEKLFFGSGTQLSVL.

This sequence joins TRBV15 and TRBJ1-4; TRBD1 is a possible D gene (6 bases). With 1 base removed from V and 4 bases from J, the gap between germline ends came to 10 bases. Germline V gene lookup returns CDR1 LNHNV and CDR2 YYDKDF (reference sequence). The CDR3 covers 15 residues. CDR3 coding DNA: TGTGCCACCAGCAGAGCCACAGGGATTAATGAAAAACTGTTTTTT. As protein: CATSRATGINEKLFF.

The rearrangement joins TRBV19 to TRBJ2-3; 7 nucleotides match TRBD2. V lost 4 bases and J lost 4; bases outside the gene matches: 5. The CDR3 has 14 amino acids. The germline gives CDR1 LNHDA, CDR2 SQIVND (reference sequence). CDR3 protein: CASSTGLGADTQYF. The CDR3 region has the DNA TGTGCCAGTAGTACTGGACTAGGGGCAGATACGCAGTATTTT.

The CDR3 sequence: CASSFQTGSGQPQHF. The CDR3 DNA follows: TGTGCCAGCAGTTTCCAGACAGGGTCAGGTCAGCCCCAGCATTTT. The genes are TRBV28 and TRBJ1-5; 7 positions match TRBD1. Germline trimming cut 3 bases from V and 6 bases from J; bases unmatched to any gene: 8. CDR1 and CDR2 from the germline V gene are MDHEN and SYDVKM. The CDR3 totals 15 residues.

The gene calls are TRBV27 and TRBJ1-2, with D possibly matching TRBD1 (6 bases). Trimming took 2 bases from V and 3 from J, leaving 19 bases between them. Per the germline V gene, CDR1 is MNHEY and CDR2 is SMNVEV (reference sequence). There are 17 residues in the CDR3. CDR3 amino acids: CASSLVTGDAVDYGYTF. Written as DNA, the CDR3 is TGTGCCAGCAGTTTAGTGACAGGCGATGCGGTAGACTATGGCTACACCTTC.

The chain is built from TRBV19 and TRBJ2-7; the D gene is possibly TRBD2 (6 bases). Germline V gene data show CDR1 as LNHDA and CDR2 as SQIVND (reference sequence). This CDR3 region has 14 residues. Trimming stripped 6 bases from V and 3 bases from J, with 15 bases between. The CDR3 nucleotides read TGTGCCAGTAGCACAGACGGGAGTGTCTACGAGCAGTACTTC. This translates into CASSTDGSVYEQYF.